This TCR beta chain was identified in a study of shared clonotypes between healthy human individuals. Regarding the study as a whole: A handful of donors had about 5% of their naive CD4 clonotypes in common.

Data came from immunoSEQ multiplex PCR; TCRdb stores just in-frame clones and leaves some out. This table holds approximately 2,200,000 clones, under 95% found once. Remarks on this clone: Antigen unknown.

Only CD45RO-negative cells positively selected for CCR7 counted as naive CD8 cells, so terminally differentiated effector memory CD45RA+ cells were excluded. This CDR3 is built from 13 residues. From germline, CDR1 is SQVTM and CDR2 ANQGSEA. Germline trimming cut 3 bases from V and 3 bases from J; bases unmatched to any gene: 5. Sequencing was performed on naive CD8+ T cells from PBMCs. The clonotype originates from a man between 18 and 35 years old in good health. Some clones in this sample may be carry-over from other donors' samples. The chain combines TRBV29-1 with TRBJ2-7, with TRBD2 matching 7 bases. CDR3 region: CSVDGGFGYEQYF. As DNA, the CDR3 is TGCAGCGTTGACGGGGGGTTTGGCTACGAGCAGTACTTC.